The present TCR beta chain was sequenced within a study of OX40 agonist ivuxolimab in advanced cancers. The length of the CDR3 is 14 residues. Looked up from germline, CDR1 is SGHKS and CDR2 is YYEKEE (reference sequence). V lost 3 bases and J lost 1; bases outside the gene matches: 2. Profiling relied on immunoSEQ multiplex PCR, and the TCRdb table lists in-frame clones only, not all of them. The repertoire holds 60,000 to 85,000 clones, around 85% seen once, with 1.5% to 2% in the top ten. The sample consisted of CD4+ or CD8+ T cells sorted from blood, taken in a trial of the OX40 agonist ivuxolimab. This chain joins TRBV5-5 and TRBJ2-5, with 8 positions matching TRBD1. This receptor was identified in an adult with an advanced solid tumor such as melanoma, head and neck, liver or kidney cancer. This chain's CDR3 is CASSSTGGQETQYF. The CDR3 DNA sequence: TGTGCCAGCAGCTCAACAGGGGGCCAAGAGACCCAGTACTTC. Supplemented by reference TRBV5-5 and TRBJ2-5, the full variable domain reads DAGVTQSPTHLIKTRGQQVTLRCSPISGHKSVSWYQQVLGQGPQFIFQYYEKEERGRGNFPDRFSARQFPNYSSELNVNALLLGDSALYLCASSSTGGQETQYFGPGTRLLVL.